The 20 T cell receptor beta chains in this list originate from one sample, sequenced in a study of blood T cell repertoires in COVID-19. The data were produced by immunoSEQ multiplex PCR, yet TCRdb's version contains in-frame clones alone and is incomplete. The profile shows some 490,000 clones, approximately 83% of them singletons. Sequenced: peripheral blood. The receptors come from a human donor in a cohort sampled during active COVID-19.

This clone was seen a single time. V and J are TRBV6-5 and TRBJ1-1; maybe TRBD1 (6 bases). The germline V gene encodes CDR1 MNHEY and CDR2 SVGAGI. Trimming shortened V by 2 bases and J by 4 bases, and 14 bases separated the two germline ends. CDR3 size: 15 residues. The CDR3 spells CASSYPPGGVTEAFF. The CDR3 bases are TGTGCCAGCAGTTACCCGCCTGGGGGCGTCACTGAAGCTTTCTTT.

The rearrangement uses TRBV27 and TRBJ1-3, with TRBD1 matching 7 bases. The CDR3 sequence is 15 residues long. Germline V CDR1 and CDR2: MNHEY, SMNVEV (reference sequence). J was trimmed by 1 base and V by 4 bases; bases with no gene match: 4. The CDR3 sequence: CASSWTGLSGNTIYF. The CDR3, as DNA: TGTGCCAGCAGTTGGACAGGTTTGTCTGGAAACACCATATATTTT.

The chain combines TRBV7-9 with TRBJ1-3; tentatively, D is TRBD1 (6 bases). V was trimmed by 3 bases and J by 2 bases, leaving 11 bases between them. This CDR3 region has 15 residues. Per germline, CDR1 SEHNR and CDR2 FQNEAQ (reference sequence). CDR3 nucleotide sequence: TGTGCCAGCAGCTTCCAGGGGCGGACTGGAAACACCATATATTTT. It specifies CASSFQGRTGNTIYF.

The gene calls are TRBV5-6 and TRBJ2-1; TRBD2 aligns across 15 bases. There are 17 residues in the CDR3. V lost 4 bases to trimming and J lost 9 bases; unmatched junction nucleotides: 11. The V gene's germline CDR1 is SGHDT and CDR2 YYEEEE. CDR3 sequence (DNA): TGTGCCAGCAGCCCCACAAGGACTAGCGGGAGGGCCGTTGAGCAGTTCTTC. Its protein product is CASSPTRTSGRAVEQFF.

The genes are TRBV7-3 and TRBJ2-1; 7 bases map to TRBD2. J lost 6 bases, V lost 1 base, and 6 bases had no gene match. CDR1 SGHTA and CDR2 FQGTGA come from the germline V gene. The CDR3 runs to 15 residues. This chain's CDR3 is CASSLMSGGTNEQFF. CDR3 DNA: TGTGCCAGCAGCTTAATGTCGGGAGGCACCAATGAGCAGTTCTTC.

The V and J genes are TRBV28 and TRBJ1-2, with 7 bases identical to TRBD1. V lost 6 bases to trimming and J lost 4 bases; unmatched junction nucleotides: 11. This CDR3 spans 15 amino acids. The germline V gene has CDR1 MDHEN and CDR2 SYDVKM. In DNA form, the CDR3 reads TGTGCCAGCAGCCCCGGGACAGCGAGCCTCTATGGCTACACCTTC. Its protein product is CASSPGTASLYGYTF.

The V and J genes are TRBV7-8 and TRBJ1-1, with D unresolved. The V end lost 6 bases, the J end lost 4 bases, and 15 bases lay between the germline ends. Looked up from germline, CDR1 is SGHVS and CDR2 is FQNEAQ. CDR3 length: 14 amino acids. The CDR3 DNA reads as TGTGCCAGCAGGGCAGCGGAACACCTCACTGAAGCTTTCTTT. Translation: CASRAAEHLTEAFF.

This sequence joins TRBV5-4 and TRBJ1-3; the match to TRBD1 covers 8 bases. Germline CDR1 reads SGHNT; CDR2 reads YYREEE (reference sequence). CDR3 size: 16 residues. Unmatched junction bases numbered 6, after V lost 2 bases and J lost 2 bases. Written as DNA, the CDR3 is TGTGCCAGCAGCTTTGGACAGGGTCGGACTGGAAACACCATATATTTT. It is translated as CASSFGQGRTGNTIYF.

V usage is TRBV19 and J usage is TRBJ1-5; possibly TRBD1 for D (6 bases). The CDR3 spans 17 residues. V lost 5 bases and J lost 4, with 21 bases in between. Germline V CDR1 and CDR2: LNHDA, SQIVND (reference sequence). In nucleotides, the CDR3 is TGTGCCAGTAGTCCCATACCCTCGACAGGAAAAAATCAGCCCCAGCATTTT. As protein: CASSPIPSTGKNQPQHF.

This sequence joins TRBV19 and TRBJ1-3; 8 bases match TRBD1. Unmatched junction bases numbered 12, after V lost 7 bases and J lost 4 bases. Germline assignment: CDR1 LNHDA and CDR2 SQIVND (reference sequence). There are 16 residues in the CDR3. The CDR3 here is CASIQGAVSVGNTIYF. CDR3 in DNA: TGTGCCAGTATCCAGGGGGCCGTATCCGTGGGAAACACCATATATTTT.

This chain uses TRBV12-3 or TRBV12-4 with TRBJ1-5, with TRBD1 as a possible D gene (5 bases). The CDR3 sequence is 13 residues long. Trimming pared 6 bases from V and 1 base from J, leaving 7 bases between. The CDR3, as DNA: TGTGCCAGCAGAAGACAGAGCAATCAGCCCCAGCATTTT. As protein: CASRRQSNQPQHF.

This clone was seen just once. The gene calls are TRBV30 and TRBJ2-5; 13 positions match TRBD2. The CDR3 is 16 residues long. Germline values: CDR1 GTSNPN, CDR2 SVGIG (reference sequence). V shed 5 bases, J shed 4 bases, and the junction held 10 bases outside the gene matches. For the CDR3, the DNA is TGTGCCTGGGAAAAGGGACTAGCGGGACAGGGAGAGACCCAGTACTTC. Its protein product is CAWEKGLAGQGETQYF.

The chain carries TRBV7-3 and TRBJ2-1; 9 bases match TRBD2. CDR1 and CDR2 from the germline V gene are SGHTA and FQGTGA. This CDR3 region has 17 residues. V shed 5 bases and J 4 bases; nucleotides not matched to a gene: 12. The CDR3 coding sequence is TGTGCCAGCAGCCCAGAACATTTAGCGGGAGATTACAATGAGCAGTTCTTC. Protein: CASSPEHLAGDYNEQFF. Combining the CDR3 with reference TRBV7-3 and TRBJ2-1 gives the whole variable domain GAGVSQTPSNKVTEKGKYVELRCDPISGHTALYWYRQSLGQGPEFLIYFQGTGAADDSGLPNDRFFAVRPEGSVSTLKIQRTERGDSAVYLCASSPEHLAGDYNEQFFGPGTRLTVL.

J is TRBJ1-1 and V is TRBV19; the D gene is possibly TRBD1 (5 bases). CDR3 length: 13 amino acids. Germline assignment: CDR1 LNHDA and CDR2 SQIVND (reference sequence). Trimming shortened V by 4 bases and J by 4 bases, and 10 bases separated the two germline ends. CDR3 region: CASSNGGGTEAFF. In DNA, the CDR3 is TGTGCCAGTAGTAACGGGGGTGGCACTGAAGCTTTCTTT.

This clone was found a few times. The CDR3 is CASSATGRTEAFF. As DNA, the CDR3 is TGTGCCAGCAGCGCGACAGGGCGCACTGAAGCTTTCTTT. The V gene is TRBV7-3, the J gene TRBJ1-1; TRBD1 matches at 7 bases. The CDR3 sequence is 13 residues long. With 5 bases clipped from V and 4 bases from J, the junction kept 4 bases outside the gene matches. The germline CDR1 and CDR2 sequences are SGHTA and FQGTGA.

The J gene is TRBJ2-6, the V gene TRBV28; D gene ambiguous. V was clipped by 5 bases and J by 4 bases, with 6 bases between them. Germline CDR1 is MDHEN and CDR2 is SYDVKM. The CDR3 runs 13 residues. The CDR3 reads CASSEAGANVLTF. Here the CDR3 DNA reads TGTGCCAGCAGTGAGGCCGGGGCCAACGTCCTGACTTTC.

This chain links TRBV7-8 with TRBJ2-6, with D perhaps TRBD1 (5 bases). Germline loops: CDR1 SGHVS, CDR2 FQNEAQ. V shed 3 bases and J shed 5 bases, with 8 bases lying between them. CDR3 length: 14 amino acids. The CDR3 DNA reads TGTGCCAGCAGCTTGGCAGGGAGGGCCAACGTCCTGACTTTC. Translating gives CASSLAGRANVLTF.

The chain uses TRBV11-1 and TRBJ2-1; 9 bases line up with TRBD1. The V gene end was trimmed by 7 bases and the J gene end by 2 bases; junction bases not matched to a gene: 6. Germline loops: CDR1 SGHAT, CDR2 FQDESV (reference sequence). The CDR3 contains 15 residues. The CDR3 DNA follows: TGTGCCAGCACCATTTGGGACAGGGCCTACAATGAGCAGTTCTTC. Translated, it gives CASTIWDRAYNEQFF.

This rearrangement joins TRBV27 to TRBJ1-2, with 8 bases matching TRBD1. Germline values: CDR1 MNHEY, CDR2 SMNVEV (reference sequence). With 2 bases clipped from V and 6 bases from J, the junction kept 8 bases outside the gene matches. The CDR3 is made up of 15 amino acids. This CDR3 reads CASSLRTGWGHGYTF. The DNA for the CDR3 is TGTGCCAGCAGTTTACGGACAGGGTGGGGGCATGGCTACACCTTC.

V gene TRBV6-5 combines with J gene TRBJ1-1, with 9 nucleotides matching TRBD1. CDR3 length equals 15 residues. V lost 6 bases and J lost 6; bases outside the gene matches: 11. The V gene's germline CDR1 is MNHEY and CDR2 SVGAGI. The CDR3 is CASRSYRDRVSEAFF. The CDR3 DNA reads TGTGCCAGCAGATCTTACCGGGACAGGGTCTCTGAAGCTTTCTTT.